The clone carrying this T cell receptor beta chain was recorded once. Its target is unknown. This sample stems from a study of shared clonotypes between healthy human individuals. Study summary: Plates per donor: three CD4 naive, three CD4 memory, two CD8 naive, one CD8 memory. Study results and caveats: Sampling included only blood; tissue repertoires likely differ. Richness estimates generally favored naive over memory subsets.

The sorted-subset replicate PCRs were given about 210 ng DNA, which is around 29,000 T cell genomes. The repertoire was sequenced with immunoSEQ multiplex PCR; TCRdb's copy has only in-frame clones and lacks some. The table has roughly 2.2 million clones, less than 95% seen once. CDR3 length equals 14 residues. Looked up from germline, CDR1 is MNHNY and CDR2 is SVGAGI (reference sequence). Between the trimmed V and J ends, which lost 7 bases and 1 base, there was a span of 11 bases. Sequencing was carried out using naive CD4+ T cells from PBMCs. Stated subset: CD45RA+ positively selected. The chain joins TRBV6-6 to TRBJ1-3; D is ambiguous. This receptor was obtained from a man in his late teens or twenties in good health. Some clones in this sample may be carry-over from other donors' samples. The CDR3, as DNA: TGTGCCAGCATCTATGGGGTGTCTGGAAACACCATATATTTT. As protein: CASIYGVSGNTIYF.